This T cell receptor (beta chain) came from a study of T cell responses to AZD1222 COVID-19 vaccine. Notes on this clone: The antigen remains undetermined.

TCRdb's copy holds only in-frame clones and misses some; the assay was immunoSEQ multiplex PCR. The sample shows some 140,000 clones, approximately 90% of them seen only once. Per germline, CDR1 SNHLY and CDR2 FYNNEI. V was shortened by 9 bases and J by 8 bases, with 19 bases between the two germline ends. The CDR3 has 14 amino acids. General study results and limits: Among those given AZD1222, only five or six were seropositive at baseline.

The sample consisted of peripheral blood, taken on day 0 of AZD1222 vaccination. The chain is built from TRBV2 and TRBJ1-4; tentative D call: TRBD1 (5 bases). The clonotype comes from an adult in good health. The CDR3 spells CARQEGARGEKLFF. The CDR3 DNA reads as TGTGCCAGACAGGAAGGGGCACGGGGAGAAAAACTGTTTTTT.